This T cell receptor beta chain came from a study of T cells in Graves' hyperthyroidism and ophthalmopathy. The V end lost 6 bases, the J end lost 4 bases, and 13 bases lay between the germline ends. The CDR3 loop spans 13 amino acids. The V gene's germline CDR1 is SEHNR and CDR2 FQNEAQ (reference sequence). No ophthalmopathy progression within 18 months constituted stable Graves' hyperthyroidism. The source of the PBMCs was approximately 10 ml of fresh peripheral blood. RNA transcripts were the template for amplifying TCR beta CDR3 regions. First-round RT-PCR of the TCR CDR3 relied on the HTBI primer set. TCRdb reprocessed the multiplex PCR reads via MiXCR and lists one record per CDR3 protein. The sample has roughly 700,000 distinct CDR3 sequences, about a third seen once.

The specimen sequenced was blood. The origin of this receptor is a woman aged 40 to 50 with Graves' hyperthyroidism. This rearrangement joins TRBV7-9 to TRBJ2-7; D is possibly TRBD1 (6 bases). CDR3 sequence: CASRGGQGYEQYF. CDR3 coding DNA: TGTGCCAGCAGGGGTGGGCAGGGGTACGAGCAGTACTTC. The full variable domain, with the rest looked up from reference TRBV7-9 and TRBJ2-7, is DTGVSQNPRHKITKRGQNVTFRCDPISEHNRLYWYRQTLGQGPEFLTYFQNEAQLEKSRLLSDRFSAERPKGSFSTLEIQRTEQGDSAMYLCASRGGQGYEQYFGPGTRLTVT.